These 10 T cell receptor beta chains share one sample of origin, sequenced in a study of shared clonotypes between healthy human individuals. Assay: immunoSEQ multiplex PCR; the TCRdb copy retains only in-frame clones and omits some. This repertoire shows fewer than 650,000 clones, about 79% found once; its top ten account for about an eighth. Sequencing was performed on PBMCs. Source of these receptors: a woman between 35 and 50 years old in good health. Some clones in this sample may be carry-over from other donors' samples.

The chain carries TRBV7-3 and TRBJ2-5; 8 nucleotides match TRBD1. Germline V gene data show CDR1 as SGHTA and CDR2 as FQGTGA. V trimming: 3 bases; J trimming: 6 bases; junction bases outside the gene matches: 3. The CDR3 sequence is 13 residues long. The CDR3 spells CASSFRGQQTQYF. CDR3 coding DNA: TGTGCCAGCAGCTTCAGGGGGCAGCAGACCCAGTACTTC. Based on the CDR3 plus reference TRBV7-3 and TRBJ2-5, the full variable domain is GAGVSQTPSNKVTEKGKYVELRCDPISGHTALYWYRQSLGQGPEFLIYFQGTGAADDSGLPNDRFFAVRPEGSVSTLKIQRTERGDSAVYLCASSFRGQQTQYFGPGTRLLVL.

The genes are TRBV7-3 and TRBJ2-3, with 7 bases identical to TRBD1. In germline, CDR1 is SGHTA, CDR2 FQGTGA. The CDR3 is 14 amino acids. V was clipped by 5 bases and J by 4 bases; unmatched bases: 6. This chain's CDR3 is CASSVNRGPDTQYF. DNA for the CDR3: TGTGCCAGCAGCGTGAACAGGGGTCCAGATACGCAGTATTTT.

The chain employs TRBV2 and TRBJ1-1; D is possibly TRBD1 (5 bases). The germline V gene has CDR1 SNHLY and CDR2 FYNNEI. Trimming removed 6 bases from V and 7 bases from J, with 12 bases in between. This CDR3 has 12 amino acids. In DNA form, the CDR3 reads TGTGCCAGCAGCCCCCGGGACGGTGAAGCTTTCTTT. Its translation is CASSPRDGEAFF.

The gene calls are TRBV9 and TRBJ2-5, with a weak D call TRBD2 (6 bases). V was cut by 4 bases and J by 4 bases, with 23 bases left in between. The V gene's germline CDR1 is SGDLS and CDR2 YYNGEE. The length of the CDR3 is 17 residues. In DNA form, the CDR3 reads TGTGCCAGCAGCCCTTTCAAGGGAGCGGGTAGAGTAGAGACCCAGTACTTC. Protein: CASSPFKGAGRVETQYF.

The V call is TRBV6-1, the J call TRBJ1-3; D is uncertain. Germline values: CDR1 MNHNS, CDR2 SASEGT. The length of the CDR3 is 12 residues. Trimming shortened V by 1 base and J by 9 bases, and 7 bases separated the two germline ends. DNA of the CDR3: TGTGCCAGCAGTGAAGGGGTCGTCACCATATATTTT. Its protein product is CASSEGVVTIYF.

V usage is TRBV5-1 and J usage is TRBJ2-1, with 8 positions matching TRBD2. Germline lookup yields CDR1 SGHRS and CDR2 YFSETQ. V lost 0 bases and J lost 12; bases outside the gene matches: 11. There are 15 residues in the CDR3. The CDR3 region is CASSLVSSGLRGQFF. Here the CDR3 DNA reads TGCGCCAGCAGCTTGGTGTCTAGCGGGCTACGGGGGCAGTTCTTC.

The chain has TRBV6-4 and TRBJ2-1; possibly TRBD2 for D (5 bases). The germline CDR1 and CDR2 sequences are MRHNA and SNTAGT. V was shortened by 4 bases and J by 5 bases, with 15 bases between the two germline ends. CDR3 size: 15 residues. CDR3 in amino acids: CASSGGAEAHNEQFF. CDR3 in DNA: TGTGCCAGCAGTGGGGGAGCGGAGGCCCACAATGAGCAGTTCTTC.

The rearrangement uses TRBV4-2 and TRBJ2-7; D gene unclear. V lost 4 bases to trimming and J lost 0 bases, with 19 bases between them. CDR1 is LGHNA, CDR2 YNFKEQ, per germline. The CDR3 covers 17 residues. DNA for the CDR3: TGTGCCAGCAGCCCAGCCCTCGGTTCCTCGAGCTCCTACGAGCAGTACTTC. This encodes CASSPALGSSSSYEQYF.

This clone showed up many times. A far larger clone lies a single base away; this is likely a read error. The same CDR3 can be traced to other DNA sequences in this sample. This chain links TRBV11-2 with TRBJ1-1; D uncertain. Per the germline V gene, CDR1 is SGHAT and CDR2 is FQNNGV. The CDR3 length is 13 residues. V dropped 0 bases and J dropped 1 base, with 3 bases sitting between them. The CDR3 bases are TGTGCCAGCAGCTTAGACAGGAACACTGAAGCTTTCTTT. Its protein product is CASSLDRNTEAFF.

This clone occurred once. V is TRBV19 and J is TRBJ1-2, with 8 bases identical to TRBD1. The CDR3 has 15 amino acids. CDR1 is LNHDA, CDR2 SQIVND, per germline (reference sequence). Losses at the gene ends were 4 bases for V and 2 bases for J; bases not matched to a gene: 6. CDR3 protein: CASSTTGAPNYGYTF. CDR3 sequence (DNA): TGTGCCAGTAGTACGACAGGGGCCCCCAACTATGGCTACACCTTC. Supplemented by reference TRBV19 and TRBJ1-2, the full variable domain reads DGGITQSPKYLFRKEGQNVTLSCEQNLNHDAMYWYRQDPGQGLRLIYYSQIVNDFQKGDIAEGYSVSREKKESFPLTVTSAQKNPTAFYLCASSTTGAPNYGYTFGSGTRLTVV.